This is a list of T cell receptor beta chains from one sample in a study of blood T cell repertoires in COVID-19. Clones were sequenced by immunoSEQ multiplex PCR, and TCRdb holds only the in-frame ones, with some missing. This table holds 65,000 to 100,000 clones, around 88% found once. The specimen was peripheral blood. The source of these receptors is an elderly woman with acute or convalescent COVID-19. The CDR3 runs from the conserved cysteine through the conserved F or W. The D gene is left open where the match is weak. Clone size is shown for a subset of rows, as once, few, many or a class of expanded clone.

>15|-|TRBV5-1|TRBJ2-7|-
TGCGCCAGCAGCTTGGCATATGGGGCCCACTACGAGCAGTACTTC
CASSLAYGAHYEQYF
>15|-|TRBV7-2|TRBJ1-6|-
TGTGCCAGCAGCTCAGTGGGACTTCAGACTTCACCCCTCCACTTT
CASSSVGLQTSPLHF
>15|once|TRBV7-2|TRBJ2-4|-
TGTGCCAGCAGCTCTGCGACGGGGGCCAAAAACATTCAGTACTTC
CASSSATGAKNIQYF
>16|-|TRBV9|TRBJ2-2|TRBD2
TGTGCCAGCAGCGTGAGGGCTGGGGGGGGCACCGGGGAGCTGTTTTTT
CASSVRAGGGTGELFF
>13|-|TRBV12-3/TRBV12-4|TRBJ2-7|-
TGTGCCAGCAGCTTGGACAGTTTCTACGAGCAGTACTTC
CASSLDSFYEQYF
>15|-|TRBV4-3|TRBJ2-3|TRBD1
TGCGCCAGCAGCCAAGAGACAGGGGCAGGAGATACGCAGTATTTT
CASSQETGAGDTQYF
>14|-|TRBV7-9|TRBJ1-2|-
TGTGCCAGCAGCCCCACCAGGGAATACTATGGCTACACCTTC
CASSPTREYYGYTF
>16|-|TRBV20-1|TRBJ1-5|-
TGCAGTGCTAGTCAAGGTGGCGGGACGGGGGTAATAGCCCAGCATTTT
CSASQGGGTGVIAQHF
>13|-|TRBV7-9|TRBJ2-1|-
TGTGCCAGCAGCTCCCCCCTATGGAATGAGCAGTTCTTC
CASSSPLWNEQFF
>16|-|TRBV18|TRBJ2-1|-
TGTGCCAGCTCACTCAAAACAGGGAGCTCCTACAATGAGCAGTTCTTC
CASSLKTGSSYNEQFF